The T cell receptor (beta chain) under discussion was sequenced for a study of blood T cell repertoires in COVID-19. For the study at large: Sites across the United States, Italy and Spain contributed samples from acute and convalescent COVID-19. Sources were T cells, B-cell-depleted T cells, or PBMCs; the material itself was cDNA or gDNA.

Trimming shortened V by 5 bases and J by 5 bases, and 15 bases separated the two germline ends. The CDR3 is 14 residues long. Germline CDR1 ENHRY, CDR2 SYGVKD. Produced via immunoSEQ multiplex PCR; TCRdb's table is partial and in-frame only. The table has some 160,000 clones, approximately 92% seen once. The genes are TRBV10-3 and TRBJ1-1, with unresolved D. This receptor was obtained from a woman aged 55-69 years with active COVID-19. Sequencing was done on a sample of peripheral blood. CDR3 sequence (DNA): TGTGCCATCAGTTGGACCGGGGTTGGGACTGAAGCTTTCTTT. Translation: CAISWTGVGTEAFF.